The clone carrying this TCR beta chain has ten or more counts. Its matching antigen is unknown. The study tagged each TCR cDNA molecule with a unique molecular identifier. TCRdb re-analysed the 5' RACE reads in MiXCR, keeping a single row per CDR3 protein. The table includes 21,000 or so distinct CDR3 sequences, approximately 6.5% detected once. Trimming pared 5 bases from V and 1 base from J, leaving 6 bases between. The germline gives CDR1 SGHDN, CDR2 FVKESK. The CDR3 contains 13 residues. This sample is part of a study of spatial heterogeneity in lung cancer. General study findings and limits: Higher tumor mutation counts went along with higher counts of expanded intratumoral alpha and beta TCRs.

The sample's time point: sample taken at primary tumor resection. The donor population consisted of some 67 patients with untreated, early-stage non-small cell lung cancer. TCRs were sequenced from unsorted whole RNA of tumor, nontumor lung or PBMC. The TCR sequence derives from a male donor with early-stage non-small cell lung cancer. J is TRBJ2-1 and V is TRBV14; D may match TRBD1 or TRBD2 (5 bases each). The sequences come from lung tumor tissue, collected at surgery. DNA of the CDR3: TGTGCCAGCAGCGGGGGTTCCTACAATGAGCAGTTCTTC. Protein sequence: CASSGGSYNEQFF.